This T cell receptor beta chain was sequenced for a study of response to subunit inactivated influenza vaccine. One entry per CDR3 protein, called by TCRdb with MiXCR from the RT-PCR reads. The table includes over 800,000 distinct CDR3 sequences, approximately 21% detected once. This clonotype was detected only a few times. Its specificity is unknown. Deletions cut 5 bases from V and 3 bases from J, with 8 bases between. Germline V CDR1 and CDR2: MGHDK, SYGVNS. CDR3 length equals 12 residues. Study-wide results and limits: A suggestion made by the authors is that each seasonal influenza vaccination recruits few new T cells.

The TCR was taken from a man between 50 and 59 years old who received an inactivated influenza vaccine. The chain uses TRBV25-1 and TRBJ2-7; D is uncertain. Sequenced here: PBMCs from blood, sampled about 5 days after vaccination. CDR3 in DNA: TGTGCCAGCAGTCGCTCGGACTACGAGCAGTACTTC. Amino acids: CASSRSDYEQYF.